This TCR beta chain was sequenced in a study of cytomegalovirus exposure and HLA in healthy donors. The PCR had 60 Vbeta and 13 Jbeta primers. Repertoires were generated with immunoSEQ multiplex PCR, while TCRdb's copy carries only in-frame clones and drops some. The data show about 180,000 clones, around 77% seen once. CDR1 is SQVTM, CDR2 ANQGSEA, per germline. V gave up 4 bases and J gave up 5 bases; unmatched junction bases: 5. This CDR3 is 13 amino acids long. The chain joins TRBV29-1 to TRBJ1-1; 9 bases map to TRBD1. The sequence derives from a man aged 55-75 years in good health and CMV-seronegative. Sequenced input: PBMCs. The CDR3 bases are TGCAGCGTTGTGCGCGGACAGGGGACTGAAGCTTTCTTT. This sequence encodes CSVVRGQGTEAFF. The entire variable domain, with the rest obtained from reference TRBV29-1 and TRBJ1-1, is as follows: SAVISQKPSRDICQRGTSLTIQCQVDSQVTMMFWYRQQPGQSLTLIATANQGSEATYESGFVIDKFPISRPNLTFSTLTVSNMSPEDSSIYLCSVVRGQGTEAFFGQGTRLTVV.